A selection of T cell receptor beta chains follows, all from one sample in a study of blood T cells in healthy people across ages. TCRdb re-called the 5' RACE reads with MiXCR, one entry per CDR3 protein. Of about 1.4 million distinct CDR3 sequences in the sample, approximately 60% were seen once. Specimen: blood. Every receptor here comes from a man between 18 and 35 years old in good health. CDR3s include the opening cysteine and the closing phenylalanine or tryptophan. Each record gives: D gene, J gene, V gene, clone size, CDR3 DNA, CDR3 protein. A D gene is named only where the DNA matches it firmly. Some rows mark clone size as missing; the rest say once, few, many or name a class of expanded clone.

TRBD2,TRBJ2-5,TRBV20-1,few,TGCAGTGCTAGAGGTCTAGCGGGGGGCCATGAGACCCAGTACTTC,CSARGLAGGHETQYF
TRBD2,TRBJ2-7,TRBV20-1,few,TGCAGTGCTAGGAGTCCTCGGGGGGATCGAGAGCAGTACTTC,CSARSPRGDREQYF
-,TRBJ2-2,TRBV7-9,-,TGTGCCAGCAGCTTAAGTGTAGTTGGAAAGTGGGAATTCACCGGGGAGCTGTTTTTT,CASSLSVVGKWEFTGELFF
-,TRBJ2-1,TRBV27,-,TGTGCCAGCACCCTCCTCAGGGCGGGAAAGGGCTACAATGAGCAGTTCTTC,CASTLLRAGKGYNEQFF
TRBD1,TRBJ2-7,TRBV28,few,TGTGCCAGCAGTGCCACAGGGGTCTCCTACGAGCAGTACTTC,CASSATGVSYEQYF
-,TRBJ2-7,TRBV15,-,TGTGCCGCTCAACCAGGCCTAACTTCCTACGAGCAGTACTTC,CAAQPGLTSYEQYF
-,TRBJ1-6,TRBV20-1,-,TGCAGTGCTTGGACAGCAAATTCACCCCTCCACTTT,CSAWTANSPLHF
-,TRBJ2-3,TRBV5-1,-,TGCGCCAGCAGTTCTGCGGAAGGTCCTAGCACAGATACGCAGTATTTT,CASSSAEGPSTDTQYF
-,TRBJ1-4,TRBV7-9,-,TGTGCCAGCAGCTTAGCGATAGGCGGGAAGGGTGAAAAACTGTTTTTT,CASSLAIGGKGEKLFF
-,TRBJ2-7,TRBV7-9,-,TGTGCCAGCACCAAGTCGCTAAGTGGGGCTGACGAGCAGTACTTC,CASTKSLSGADEQYF
TRBD2,TRBJ2-6,TRBV6-2/TRBV6-3,-,TGTGCCAGCAGTTACACTAGCGGGCCTACCTCTGGGGCCAACGTCCTGACTTTC,CASSYTSGPTSGANVLTF
-,TRBJ2-1,TRBV4-1,-,TGCGCCAGCAGCCAAGCGGCCGACAATGAGCAGTTCTTC,CASSQAADNEQFF
-,TRBJ1-1,TRBV29-1,once,TGCAGCGTTGAGCCGGAGTGGAGGGTTGAAGCTTTCTTT,CSVEPEWRVEAFF
-,TRBJ1-5,TRBV7-2,-,TGTGCCAGCAGCTTAGGGGATACAGTCTTACATCAGCCCCAGCATTTT,CASSLGDTVLHQPQHF
TRBD2,TRBJ2-4,TRBV29-1,few,TGCAGCGTTTCAATAGCGGGAGTAAGAAACATTCAGTACTTC,CSVSIAGVRNIQYF
-,TRBJ2-1,TRBV7-9,-,TGTCCCAGCAGCCCGGAGGGCCCCTCCTACAATGAGCAGTTCTTC,CPSSPEGPSYNEQFF